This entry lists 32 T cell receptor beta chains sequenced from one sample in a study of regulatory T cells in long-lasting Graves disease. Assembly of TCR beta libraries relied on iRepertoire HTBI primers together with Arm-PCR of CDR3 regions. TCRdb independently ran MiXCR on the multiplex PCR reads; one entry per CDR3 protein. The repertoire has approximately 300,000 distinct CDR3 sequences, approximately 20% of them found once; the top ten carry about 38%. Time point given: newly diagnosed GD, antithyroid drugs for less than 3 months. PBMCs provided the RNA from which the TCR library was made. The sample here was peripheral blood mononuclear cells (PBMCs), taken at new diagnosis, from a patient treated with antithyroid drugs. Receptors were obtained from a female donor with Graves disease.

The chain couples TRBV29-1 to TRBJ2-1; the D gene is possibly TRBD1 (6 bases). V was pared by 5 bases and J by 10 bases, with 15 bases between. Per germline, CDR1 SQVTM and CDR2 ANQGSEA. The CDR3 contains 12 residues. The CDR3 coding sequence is TGCAGCGTTTTGCAGGGGATTGGGGAGCAGTTCTTC. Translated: CSVLQGIGEQFF.

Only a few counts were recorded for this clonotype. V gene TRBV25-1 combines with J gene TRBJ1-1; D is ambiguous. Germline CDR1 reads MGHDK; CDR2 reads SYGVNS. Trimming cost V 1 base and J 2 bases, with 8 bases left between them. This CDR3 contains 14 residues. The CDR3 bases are TGTGCCAGCAGTGAATCCCACAAAAACACTGAAGCTTTCTTT. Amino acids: CASSESHKNTEAFF.

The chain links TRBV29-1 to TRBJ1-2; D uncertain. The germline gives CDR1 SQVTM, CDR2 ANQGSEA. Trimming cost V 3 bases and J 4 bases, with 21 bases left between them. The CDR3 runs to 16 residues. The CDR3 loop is CSVDHIEVSRIYGYTF. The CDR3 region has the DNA TGCAGCGTTGATCATATCGAGGTCAGTCGCATCTATGGCTACACCTTC.

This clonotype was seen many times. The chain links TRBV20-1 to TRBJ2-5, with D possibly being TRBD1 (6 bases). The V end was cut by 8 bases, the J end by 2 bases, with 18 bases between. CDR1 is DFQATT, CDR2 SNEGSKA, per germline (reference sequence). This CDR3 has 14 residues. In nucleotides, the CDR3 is TGCAGTCTACTCGCCCTGGACAGTCAAGAGACCCAGTACTTC. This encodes CSLLALDSQETQYF.

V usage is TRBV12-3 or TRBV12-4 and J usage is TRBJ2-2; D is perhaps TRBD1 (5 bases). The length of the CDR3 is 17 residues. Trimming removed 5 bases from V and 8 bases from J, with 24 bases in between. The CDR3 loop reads CASSPPAGHAASGELFF. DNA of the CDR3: TGTGCCAGCAGTCCCCCGGCAGGACATGCGGCTTCTGGGGAGCTGTTTTTT.

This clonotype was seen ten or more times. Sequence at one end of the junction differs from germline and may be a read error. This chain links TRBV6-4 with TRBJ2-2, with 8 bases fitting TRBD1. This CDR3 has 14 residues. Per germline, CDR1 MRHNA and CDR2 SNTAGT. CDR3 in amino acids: CASSDSIRRGPTIF. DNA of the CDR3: TGTGCCAGCAGTGACTCGATCCGCAGGGGGCCCACAATTTTT.

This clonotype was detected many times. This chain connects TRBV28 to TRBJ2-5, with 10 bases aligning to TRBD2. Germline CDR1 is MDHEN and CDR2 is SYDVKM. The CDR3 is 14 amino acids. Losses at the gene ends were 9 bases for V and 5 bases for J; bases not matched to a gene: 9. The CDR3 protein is CASSPSGRMETQYF. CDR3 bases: TGTGCCAGTAGCCCTAGCGGGAGAATGGAGACCCAGTACTTC.

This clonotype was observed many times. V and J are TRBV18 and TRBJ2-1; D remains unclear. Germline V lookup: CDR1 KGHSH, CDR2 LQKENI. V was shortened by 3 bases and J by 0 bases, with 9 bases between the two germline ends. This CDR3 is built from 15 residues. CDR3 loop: CASSPTASSYNEQFF. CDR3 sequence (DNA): TGTGCCAGCTCACCCACGGCAAGCTCCTACAATGAGCAGTTCTTC.

The CDR3 DNA is TGTGCCAGCATGACTAGCGGGAAATCAGATACGCAGTATTTT. This sequence encodes CASMTSGKSDTQYF. V is TRBV28 and J is TRBJ2-3; 11 bases agree with TRBD2. The CDR3 is 14 amino acids. CDR1 and CDR2 (germline): MDHEN, SYDVKM. The ends lost 7 bases at V and 4 bases at J; junction bases unmatched: 4.

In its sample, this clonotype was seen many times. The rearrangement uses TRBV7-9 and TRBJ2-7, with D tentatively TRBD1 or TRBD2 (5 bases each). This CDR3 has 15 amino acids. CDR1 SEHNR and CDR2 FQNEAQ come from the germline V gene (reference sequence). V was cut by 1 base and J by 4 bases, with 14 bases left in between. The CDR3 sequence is CASSLGPGTSYEQYF. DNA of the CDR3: TGTGCCAGCAGCTTAGGTCCCGGGACCTCTTACGAGCAGTACTTC.

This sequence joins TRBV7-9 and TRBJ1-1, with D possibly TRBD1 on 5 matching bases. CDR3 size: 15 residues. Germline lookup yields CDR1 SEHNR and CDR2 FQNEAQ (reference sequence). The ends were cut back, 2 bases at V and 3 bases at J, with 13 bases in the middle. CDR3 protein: CASSLSGSGDTEAFF. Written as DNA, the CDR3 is TGTGCCAGCAGCTTATCAGGGTCCGGCGACACTGAAGCTTTCTTT.

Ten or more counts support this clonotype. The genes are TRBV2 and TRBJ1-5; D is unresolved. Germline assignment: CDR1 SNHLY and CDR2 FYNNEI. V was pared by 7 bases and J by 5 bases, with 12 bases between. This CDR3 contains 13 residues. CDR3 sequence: CASTDYGDQPQHF. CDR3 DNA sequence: TGTGCCAGCACCGACTACGGCGATCAGCCCCAGCATTTT.

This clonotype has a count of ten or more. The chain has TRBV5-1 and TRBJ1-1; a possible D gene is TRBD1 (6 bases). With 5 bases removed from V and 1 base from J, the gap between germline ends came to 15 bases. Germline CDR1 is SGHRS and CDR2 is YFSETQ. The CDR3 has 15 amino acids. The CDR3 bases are TGCGCCAGCAGGGGTCAGGGGATTGCGAACACTGAAGCTTTCTTT. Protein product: CASRGQGIANTEAFF.

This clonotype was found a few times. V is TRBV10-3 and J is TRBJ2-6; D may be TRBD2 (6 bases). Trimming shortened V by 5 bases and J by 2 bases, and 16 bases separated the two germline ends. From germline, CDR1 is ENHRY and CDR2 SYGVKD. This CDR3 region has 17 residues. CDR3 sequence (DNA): TGTGCCATCAGTCCCACCGGGACTCCGCCTGGGGCCAACGTCCTGACTTTC. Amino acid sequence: CAISPTGTPPGANVLTF.

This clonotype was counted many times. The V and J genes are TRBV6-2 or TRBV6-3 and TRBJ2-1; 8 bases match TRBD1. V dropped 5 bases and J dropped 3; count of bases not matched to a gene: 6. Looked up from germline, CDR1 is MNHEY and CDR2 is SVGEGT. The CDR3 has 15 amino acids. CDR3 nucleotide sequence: TGTGCCAGCAGTGAAATCACAGGGGGCTACAATGAGCAGTTCTTC. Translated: CASSEITGGYNEQFF.

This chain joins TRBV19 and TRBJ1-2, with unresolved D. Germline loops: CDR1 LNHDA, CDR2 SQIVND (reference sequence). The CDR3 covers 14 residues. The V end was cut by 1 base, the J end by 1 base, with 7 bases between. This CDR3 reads CASSIALGNYGYTF. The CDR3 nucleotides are TGTGCCAGTAGTATAGCTCTGGGTAACTATGGCTACACCTTC.

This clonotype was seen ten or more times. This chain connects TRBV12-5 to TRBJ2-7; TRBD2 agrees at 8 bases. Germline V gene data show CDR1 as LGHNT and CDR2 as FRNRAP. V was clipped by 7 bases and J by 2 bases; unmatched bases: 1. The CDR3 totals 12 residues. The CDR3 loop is CASAGGTYEQYF. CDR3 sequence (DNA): TGTGCTAGTGCGGGGGGGACCTACGAGCAGTACTTC.

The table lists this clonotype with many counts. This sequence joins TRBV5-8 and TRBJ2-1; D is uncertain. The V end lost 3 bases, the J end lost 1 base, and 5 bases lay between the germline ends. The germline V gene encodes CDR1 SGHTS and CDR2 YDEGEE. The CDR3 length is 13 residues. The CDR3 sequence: CASSSLSYNEQFF. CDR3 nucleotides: TGTGCCAGCAGCTCCCTGTCCTACAATGAGCAGTTCTTC.

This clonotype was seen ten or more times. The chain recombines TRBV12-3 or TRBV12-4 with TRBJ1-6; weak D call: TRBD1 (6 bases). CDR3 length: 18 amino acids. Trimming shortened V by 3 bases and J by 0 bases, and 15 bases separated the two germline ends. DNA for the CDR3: TGTGCCAGCAGTTTGTATGGGGACATGAGCTCCTATAATTCACCCCTCCACTTT. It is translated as CASSLYGDMSSYNSPLHF.

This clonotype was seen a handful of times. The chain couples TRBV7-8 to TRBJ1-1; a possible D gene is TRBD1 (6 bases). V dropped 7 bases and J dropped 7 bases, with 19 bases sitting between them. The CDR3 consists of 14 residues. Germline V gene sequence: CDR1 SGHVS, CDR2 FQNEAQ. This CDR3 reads CASTDRPIPREAFF. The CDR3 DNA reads TGTGCCAGCACGGACAGACCAATTCCCCGTGAAGCTTTCTTT.

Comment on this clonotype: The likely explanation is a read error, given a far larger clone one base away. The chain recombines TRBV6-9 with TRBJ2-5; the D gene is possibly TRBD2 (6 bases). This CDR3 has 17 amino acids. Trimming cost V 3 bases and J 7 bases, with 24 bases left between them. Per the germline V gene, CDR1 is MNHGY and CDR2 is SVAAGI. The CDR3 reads CASSYYGGTGTRGTQYF. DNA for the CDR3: TGTGCCAGCAGTTACTACGGAGGGACCGGGACTCGAGGGACCCAGTACTTC.

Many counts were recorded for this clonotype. The CDR3 loop is CASRPTGSTRDSPLHF. DNA of the CDR3: TGTGCCAGCAGACCGACAGGGAGTACTAGGGATTCACCCCTCCACTTT. This chain joins TRBV2 and TRBJ1-6, with 7 bases aligning to TRBD1. From germline, CDR1 is SNHLY and CDR2 FYNNEI. The CDR3 extends over 16 amino acids. The J segment lost 8 bases and the V segment lost 6 bases, leaving 13 bases of the junction unmatched.

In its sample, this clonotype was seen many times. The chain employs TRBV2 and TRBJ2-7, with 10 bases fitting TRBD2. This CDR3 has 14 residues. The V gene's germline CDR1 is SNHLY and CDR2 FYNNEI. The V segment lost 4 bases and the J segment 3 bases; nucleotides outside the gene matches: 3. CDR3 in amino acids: CASSGASGSYEQYF. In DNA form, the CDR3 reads TGTGCCAGCAGTGGGGCTAGCGGGAGCTACGAGCAGTACTTC.

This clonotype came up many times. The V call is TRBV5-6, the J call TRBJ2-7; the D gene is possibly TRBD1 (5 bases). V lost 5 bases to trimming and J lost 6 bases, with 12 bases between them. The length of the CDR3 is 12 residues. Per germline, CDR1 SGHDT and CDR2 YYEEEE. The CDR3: CASRARVGEQYF. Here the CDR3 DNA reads TGTGCCAGCAGGGCCAGGGTAGGCGAGCAGTACTTC.

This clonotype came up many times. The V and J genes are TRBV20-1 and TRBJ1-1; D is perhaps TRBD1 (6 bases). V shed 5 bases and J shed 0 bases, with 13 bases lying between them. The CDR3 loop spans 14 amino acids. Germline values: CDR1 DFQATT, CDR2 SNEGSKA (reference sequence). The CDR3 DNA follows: TGCAGTGCTTCATTTACAGGGTTGAACACTGAAGCTTTCTTT. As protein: CSASFTGLNTEAFF.

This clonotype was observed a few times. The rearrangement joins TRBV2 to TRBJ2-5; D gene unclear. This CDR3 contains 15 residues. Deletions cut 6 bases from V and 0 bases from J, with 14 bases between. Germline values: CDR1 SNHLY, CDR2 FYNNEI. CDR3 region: CASSFRALYQETQYF. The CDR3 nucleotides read TGTGCCAGCAGCTTCCGGGCCTTGTACCAAGAGACCCAGTACTTC.

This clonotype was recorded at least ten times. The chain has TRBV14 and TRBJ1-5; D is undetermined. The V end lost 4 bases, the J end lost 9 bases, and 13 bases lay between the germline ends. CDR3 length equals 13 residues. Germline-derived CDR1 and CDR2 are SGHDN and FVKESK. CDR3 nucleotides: TGTGCCAGCAGCCTTCACGCGGCGGCGCCCCAGCATTTT. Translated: CASSLHAAAPQHF.

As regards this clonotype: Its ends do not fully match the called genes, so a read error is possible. The CDR3 protein is CARSQDHGGGKLFF. The CDR3 nucleotides are TGTGCCCGCAGCCAAGATCACGGGGGCGGAAAACTGTTTTTT. This chain uses TRBV3-1 with TRBJ1-4, with D possibly matching TRBD1 (6 bases). In germline, CDR1 is LGHDT, CDR2 YNNKEL (reference sequence). The CDR3 extends over 14 amino acids.

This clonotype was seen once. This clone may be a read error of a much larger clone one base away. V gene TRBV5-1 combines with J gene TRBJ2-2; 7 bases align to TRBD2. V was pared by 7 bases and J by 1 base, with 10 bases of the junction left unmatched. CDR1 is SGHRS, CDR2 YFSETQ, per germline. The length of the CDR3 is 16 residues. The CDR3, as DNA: TGCGCCAGCGGCGCGCTATCGGGGGGGAACACCGGGGAGCTGTTTTTT. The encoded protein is CASGALSGGNTGELFF.

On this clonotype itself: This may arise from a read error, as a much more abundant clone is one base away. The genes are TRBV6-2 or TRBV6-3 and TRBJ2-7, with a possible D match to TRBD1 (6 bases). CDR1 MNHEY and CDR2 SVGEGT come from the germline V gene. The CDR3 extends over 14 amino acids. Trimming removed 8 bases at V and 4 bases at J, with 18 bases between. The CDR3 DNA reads TGTGCCAGCGGTGAAGTCAACAGGGAGTACGAGCAGTACTTC. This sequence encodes CASGEVNREYEQYF.

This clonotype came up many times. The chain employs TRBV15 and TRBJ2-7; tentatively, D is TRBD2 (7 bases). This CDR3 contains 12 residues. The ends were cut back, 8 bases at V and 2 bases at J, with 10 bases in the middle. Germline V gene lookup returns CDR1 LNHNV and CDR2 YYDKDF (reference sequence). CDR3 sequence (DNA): TGTGCCACCGGGGGGGGGCCCTACGAGCAGTACTTC. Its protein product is CATGGGPYEQYF.

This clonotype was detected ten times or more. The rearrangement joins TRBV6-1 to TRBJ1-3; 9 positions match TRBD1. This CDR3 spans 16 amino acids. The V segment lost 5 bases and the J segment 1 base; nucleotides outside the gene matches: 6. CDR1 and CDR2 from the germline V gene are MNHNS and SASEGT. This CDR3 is CASSPDRGKSGNTIYF. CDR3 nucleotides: TGTGCCAGCAGTCCAGACAGGGGGAAGTCTGGAAACACCATATATTTT.